These 10 T cell receptor beta chains were sequenced from one sample in a study of persistence of HIV-infected CD4 T cells (dated by TCRdb to 2019 to 2021). Their antigen targets remain unknown. The treatment or condition label corresponds to: suppressive antiretroviral therapy. Cells were stimulated with a pool of overlapping HIV-1 Gag 15-mer peptides at 0.75 to 1 ug per peptide per mL. Memory populations depleted of antigen-responding cells were obtained by sorting nonresponding CD40L-negative CD69-negative CD45RO-high memory CD4+ T cells. TCRbeta repertoires were sequenced from genomic DNA with the immunoSEQ hsTCRB assay version 4 in survey mode. As stored in TCRdb, this immuneACCESS dataset retains in-frame rearrangements with V and J assigned. A fraction of the clones does not appear; measured against another copy, unresolved V genes explain less than half of the discrepancy, and the remainder lacks a known reason. For this sample there are about 36,000 clones; more than 70% appear just once. The leading ten clones occupy about 5% of the sample.

The specimen was cultured CD4+ T cells from PBMCs, collected from a patient who received antiretroviral therapy. This specimen's cell subset or site label, interpreted: CD40L-CD69- CD45RO-high memory CD4 T cells not responding to Gag peptides. The receptors here all came from an adult with HIV. The donor label of this sample is uncertain.

J is TRBJ2-1 and V is TRBV10-2; 10 bases align to TRBD1. CDR3 size: 18 residues. V was clipped by 10 bases and J by 0 bases; unmatched bases: 15. Germline V lookup: CDR1 WSHSY, CDR2 SAAADI. DNA of the CDR3: TGCGCCAAACCACCGGGACAGGGGCTTCTCAGCTCCTACAATGAGCAGTTCTTC. Its protein is CAKPPGQGLLSSYNEQFF.

The chain is built from TRBV7-9 and TRBJ1-4, with 10 bases that match TRBD1. Germline V gene sequence: CDR1 SEHNR, CDR2 FQNEAQ (reference sequence). The CDR3 has 16 amino acids. The ends lost 4 bases at V and 5 bases at J; junction bases unmatched: 7. The CDR3, as DNA: TGTGCCAGCAGCTCCACCCGGGACAGGGGAAATGAAAAACTGTTTTTT. It encodes CASSSTRDRGNEKLFF.

The chain combines TRBV27 with TRBJ2-2; perhaps TRBD1 as D (6 bases). V shed 6 bases and J shed 4 bases, with 21 bases lying between them. The CDR3 is 17 residues long. The germline V gene encodes CDR1 MNHEY and CDR2 SMNVEV (reference sequence). The CDR3 protein is CASRRQGTQSRTGELFF. The CDR3 DNA follows: TGTGCCAGCAGACGGCAGGGGACCCAAAGTCGCACCGGGGAGCTGTTTTTT.

The rearrangement joins TRBV11-1 to TRBJ2-7, with D possibly called TRBD1 or TRBD2 (5 bases each). The germline V and J ends were trimmed by 1 base and 6 bases, with 13 bases remaining between them. This CDR3 is 14 amino acids long. Germline CDR1 reads SGHAT; CDR2 reads FQDESV (reference sequence). The CDR3 sequence: CASSLDLTGGEQYF. The CDR3, as DNA: TGTGCCAGCAGCTTAGATCTCACTGGGGGCGAGCAGTACTTC.

The CDR3 loop is CASRRTGVGQPQHF. The CDR3 DNA reads as TGTGCCAGCAGGAGGACAGGGGTTGGACAGCCCCAGCATTTT. The chain joins TRBV6-5 to TRBJ1-5; 9 positions agree with TRBD1. V shed 6 bases, J shed 7 bases, and the junction held 7 bases outside the gene matches. From germline, CDR1 is MNHEY and CDR2 SVGAGI. This CDR3 spans 14 amino acids.

The chain uses TRBV9 and TRBJ1-1; 10 bases line up with TRBD1. From germline, CDR1 is SGDLS and CDR2 YYNGEE. The CDR3 consists of 14 residues. The V segment lost 3 bases and the J segment 4 bases; nucleotides outside the gene matches: 3. The CDR3 bases are TGTGCCAGCAGCGCGACAGGGGGCGGCACTGAAGCTTTCTTT. This gives the protein CASSATGGGTEAFF.

This chain connects TRBV9 to TRBJ1-2; D gene ambiguous. CDR3 size: 13 residues. The V gene's germline CDR1 is SGDLS and CDR2 YYNGEE. Trimming left V 2 bases short and J 8 bases short, with 13 bases between. CDR3 region: CASSVNSAGGYTF. In DNA form, the CDR3 reads TGTGCCAGCAGCGTCAACTCCGCTGGGGGCTACACCTTC.

V gene TRBV7-9 combines with J gene TRBJ1-1; D gene uncertain. The germline CDR1 and CDR2 sequences are SEHNR and FQNEAQ (reference sequence). The CDR3 length is 11 residues. With 2 bases removed from V and 9 bases from J, the gap between germline ends came to 7 bases. The CDR3 sequence: CASSLYMQAFF. CDR3 in DNA: TGTGCCAGCAGCTTATACATGCAAGCTTTCTTT.

V and J are TRBV6-1 and TRBJ2-3; D is uncertain. V lost 3 bases to trimming and J lost 2 bases, with 9 bases between them. Germline V lookup: CDR1 MNHNS, CDR2 SASEGT. The CDR3 consists of 14 residues. The CDR3: CASSDLQNTDTQYF. Here the CDR3 DNA reads TGTGCCAGCAGTGATTTGCAGAACACAGATACGCAGTATTTT.

J is TRBJ2-1 and V is TRBV9; weak D call: TRBD2 (7 bases). The length of the CDR3 is 16 residues. The germline V gene has CDR1 SGDLS and CDR2 YYNGEE. Trimming cost V 0 bases and J 5 bases, with 15 bases left between them. The CDR3 DNA follows: TGTGCCAGCAGCGTAGACGGGGGGCCGAGGAACAATGAGCAGTTCTTC. Protein: CASSVDGGPRNNEQFF.